Following are 10 T cell receptor beta chains from one sample sequenced in a study of shared clonotypes between healthy human individuals. Profiled with immunoSEQ multiplex PCR; TCRdb holds only in-frame clones, not every one. Of about 320,000 clones in the sample, about nine tenths were seen once. What was sequenced was memory CD8+ T cells sorted from blood. Subset of the sample: CD45RO+ cells pooled with CCR7-negative TemRA cells. Receptors originate from a young man in good health.

The chain couples TRBV4-3 to TRBJ2-1; weak D call: TRBD2 (6 bases). Germline V gene lookup returns CDR1 LGHNA and CDR2 YSLEER. CDR3 length: 15 residues. The V end lost 4 bases, the J end lost 8 bases, and 18 bases lay between the germline ends. The CDR3 loop is CASSPLAGNLDEQFF. CDR3 DNA: TGCGCCAGCAGCCCCCTTGCGGGAAACCTGGATGAGCAGTTCTTC.

The chain links TRBV6-1 to TRBJ1-4; 7 bases line up with TRBD1. V lost 10 bases and J lost 2; bases outside the gene matches: 4. Germline assignment: CDR1 MNHNS and CDR2 SASEGT. The CDR3 has 13 amino acids. The CDR3 is CATTGLTNEKLFF. The DNA of the CDR3 is TGTGCCACGACAGGGTTGACTAATGAAAAACTGTTTTTT.

The chain couples TRBV7-9 to TRBJ1-2; no reliable D call. The CDR3 has 13 amino acids. Between the trimmed V and J ends, which lost 1 base and 4 bases, there was a span of 7 bases. Germline V CDR1 and CDR2: SEHNR, FQNEAQ (reference sequence). Here the CDR3 reads CASSLGQTYGYTF. In DNA, the CDR3 is TGTGCCAGCAGCTTAGGTCAGACCTATGGCTACACCTTC.

This chain links TRBV6-6 with TRBJ1-5; D perhaps matches TRBD1 (5 bases). The CDR3 runs to 16 residues. The germline V gene has CDR1 MNHNY and CDR2 SVGAGI (reference sequence). Trimming removed 4 bases from V and 1 base from J, with 14 bases in between. The CDR3 DNA reads as TGTGCCAGCAGTTCCGGGACCGTCTTGAGCAATCAGCCCCAGCATTTT. Translation: CASSSGTVLSNQPQHF.

Comments on this clone: A read error may explain this, as a much larger clone is one base away. The chain recombines TRBV2 with TRBJ2-7; D ambiguous. Germline lookup yields CDR1 SNHLY and CDR2 FYNNEI. Trimming shortened V by 6 bases and J by 2 bases, and 8 bases separated the two germline ends. This CDR3 spans 12 amino acids. The chain's CDR3 is CASSPDTYEQYF. CDR3 nucleotides: TGTGCCAGCAGCCCAGACACCTACGAGCAGTACTTC.

The gene calls are TRBV25-1 and TRBJ2-1, with D perhaps being TRBD1 or TRBD2 (5 bases each). Germline values: CDR1 MGHDK, CDR2 SYGVNS. V lost 8 bases, J lost 2 bases, and 13 bases lay in between. This CDR3 is 14 amino acids long. CDR3: CASGGVSTYNEQFF. The CDR3 DNA reads TGTGCCAGCGGGGGAGTGTCCACCTACAATGAGCAGTTCTTC.

The chain couples TRBV30 to TRBJ2-7, with TRBD1 as a possible D gene (6 bases). The ends were cut back, 2 bases at V and 0 bases at J, with 8 bases in the middle. In germline, CDR1 is GTSNPN, CDR2 SVGIG (reference sequence). This CDR3 comprises 13 residues. CDR3 DNA: TGTGCCTGGAGTACAGGGAGCTCCTACGAGCAGTACTTC. It yields the protein CAWSTGSSYEQYF.

V is TRBV7-3 and J is TRBJ2-2; TRBD2 aligns across 7 bases. V lost 1 base to trimming and J lost 10 bases; unmatched junction nucleotides: 3. The CDR3 covers 13 residues. In germline, CDR1 is SGHTA, CDR2 FQGTGA. In DNA form, the CDR3 reads TGTGCCAGCAGCTTAATGGGAGGGGCGGAGCTGTTTTTT. This gives the protein CASSLMGGAELFF.

The rearrangement joins TRBV28 to TRBJ1-5; D not resolved. Trimming shortened V by 1 base and J by 0 bases, and 7 bases separated the two germline ends. The germline CDR1 and CDR2 sequences are MDHEN and SYDVKM. The CDR3 covers 15 residues. CDR3 in amino acids: CASSLLRVSNQPQHF. For the CDR3, the DNA is TGTGCCAGCAGTTTATTACGGGTTAGCAATCAGCCCCAGCATTTT.

The V call is TRBV7-2, the J call TRBJ1-4, with D possibly matching TRBD1 (5 bases). CDR3 size: 17 residues. CDR1 is SGHTA, CDR2 FQGNSA, per germline. V lost 5 bases to trimming and J lost 2 bases, with 18 bases between them. CDR3 region: CASSAGTTLPTNEKLFF. The CDR3 nucleotides read TGTGCCAGCAGCGCCGGGACTACCCTGCCCACTAATGAAAAACTGTTTTTT.